The next 30 T cell receptor beta chains were all read from a single sample in a study of blood T cell repertoires in COVID-19. Generated by immunoSEQ multiplex PCR, the TCRdb table keeps only in-frame clones and is missing some. This sample has 250,000 to 350,000 clones, with approximately 88% found just once. Sequencing was done on a sample of PBMCs or T cells enriched from blood (not recorded which). These receptors came from a woman aged 18-29 years who had recovered from COVID-19.

The chain couples TRBV4-2 to TRBJ1-1; tentative D call: TRBD1 (5 bases). There are 15 residues in the CDR3. Germline V CDR1 and CDR2: LGHNA, YNFKEQ. V lost 1 base, J lost 1 base, and 10 bases lay in between. The CDR3 nucleotides are TGTGCCAGCAGCCAAGCGGCAGGGTGGAACACTGAAGCTTTCTTT. This sequence encodes CASSQAAGWNTEAFF.

The chain links TRBV2 to TRBJ1-4; TRBD1 is a possible D gene (5 bases). There are 13 residues in the CDR3. The germline gives CDR1 SNHLY, CDR2 FYNNEI. V was cut by 6 bases and J by 7 bases, with 12 bases left in between. The CDR3 reads CASSRDWTEKLFF. DNA for the CDR3: TGTGCCAGCAGCCGGGACTGGACTGAAAAACTGTTTTTT. Full variable domain (remainder filled in from reference TRBV2 and TRBJ1-4): EPEVTQTPSHQVTQMGQEVILRCVPISNHLYFYWYRQILGQKVEFLVSFYNNEISEKSEIFDDQFSVERPDGSNFTLKIRSTKLEDSAMYFCASSRDWTEKLFFGSGTQLSVL.

The chain combines TRBV7-7 with TRBJ2-1; a weak D match, TRBD2 (6 bases). The V gene lost 3 bases and the J gene lost 10 bases, with 13 bases spanning the gap. Germline lookup yields CDR1 SSHAT and CDR2 FNYEAQ (reference sequence). The CDR3 sequence is 13 residues long. The CDR3 region is CASSLDFSGEQFF. CDR3 nucleotides: TGTGCCAGCAGCTTGGACTTTAGCGGCGAGCAGTTCTTC.

The chain recombines TRBV6-5 with TRBJ2-7, with D perhaps matching TRBD2 (6 bases). The ends were cut back, 6 bases at V and 0 bases at J, with 12 bases in the middle. The V gene's germline CDR1 is MNHEY and CDR2 SVGAGI. This CDR3 comprises 14 residues. The chain's CDR3 is CASRRDFSSYEQYF. The CDR3 DNA reads as TGTGCCAGCAGGAGGGACTTCAGCTCCTACGAGCAGTACTTC.

V usage is TRBV19 and J usage is TRBJ1-1; tentatively, D is TRBD1 (5 bases). V was clipped by 2 bases and J by 10 bases, with 11 bases between them. Germline CDR1 reads LNHDA; CDR2 reads SQIVND (reference sequence). The length of the CDR3 is 12 residues. CDR3 sequence: CASSISQGGAFF. The CDR3 nucleotides are TGTGCCAGTAGTATATCCCAGGGAGGAGCTTTCTTT.

As regards this clone: Other DNA sequences in the sample encode the same CDR3. V usage is TRBV6-1 and J usage is TRBJ1-5; no firm D call. This CDR3 is 14 amino acids long. V dropped 1 base and J dropped 3 bases, with 7 bases sitting between them. Germline V CDR1 and CDR2: MNHNS, SASEGT. The CDR3 sequence: CASSEGQNNQPQHF. The CDR3 DNA is TGTGCCAGCAGTGAAGGGCAGAACAATCAGCCCCAGCATTTT.

Only a few counts were recorded for this clone. The genes are TRBV4-3 and TRBJ1-2; possible D gene TRBD1, 6 bases. The V gene's germline CDR1 is LGHNA and CDR2 YSLEER. The CDR3 is 15 amino acids. The V end was cut by 3 bases, the J end by 8 bases, with 19 bases between. The CDR3 is CASSQGLTGARGYTF. Written as DNA, the CDR3 is TGCGCCAGCAGCCAGGGTTTGACAGGCGCCCGGGGCTACACCTTC.

The gene calls are TRBV4-3 and TRBJ2-6, with no clear D. The length of the CDR3 is 16 residues. V lost 0 bases, J lost 1 base, and 7 bases lay in between. From germline, CDR1 is LGHNA and CDR2 YSLEER. CDR3 in amino acids: CASSQDRASGANVLTF. For the CDR3, the DNA is TGCGCCAGCAGCCAAGATCGAGCTTCTGGGGCCAACGTCCTGACTTTC.

The sample holds one count of this clone. CDR3 region: CASSLGTGGFETQYF. The CDR3 nucleotides are TGTGCCAGCAGTTTGGGCACAGGGGGCTTTGAGACCCAGTACTTC. This rearrangement joins TRBV27 to TRBJ2-5, with TRBD1 identical over 9 bases. With 3 bases clipped from V and 5 bases from J, the junction kept 7 bases outside the gene matches. The CDR3 has 15 residues. The V gene's germline CDR1 is MNHEY and CDR2 SMNVEV (reference sequence).

The rearrangement links TRBV6-2 or TRBV6-3 to TRBJ1-1; 7 bases agree with TRBD1. With V trimmed by 1 base and J by 4 bases, 6 bases remained unmatched. The germline CDR1 and CDR2 sequences are MNHEY and SVGEGT. This CDR3 has 15 amino acids. CDR3 DNA: TGTGCCAGCAGTTACTTAGGACAGGCGGGCACTGAAGCTTTCTTT. Its translation is CASSYLGQAGTEAFF.

The J gene is TRBJ1-1, the V gene TRBV5-4, with D uncertain. The CDR3 is 14 amino acids. Germline V gives CDR1 SGHNT, CDR2 YYREEE (reference sequence). V gave up 3 bases and J gave up 5 bases, with 14 bases separating them. CDR3 coding DNA: TGTGCCAGCAGCTACGACTCGCGACGGACTGAAGCTTTCTTT. It specifies CASSYDSRRTEAFF.

This clone was detected once. The chain is built from TRBV5-5 and TRBJ2-5, with D possibly being TRBD1 (5 bases). Germline assignment: CDR1 SGHKS and CDR2 YYEKEE (reference sequence). Trimming stripped 2 bases from V and 1 base from J, with 9 bases between. The CDR3 sequence is 14 residues long. In DNA, the CDR3 is TGTGCCAGCAGCTTAAAGGGGTCCCAAGAGACCCAGTACTTC. The encoded protein is CASSLKGSQETQYF.

V and J are TRBV5-4 and TRBJ1-5; 11 nucleotides line up with TRBD1. In germline, CDR1 is SGHNT, CDR2 YYREEE (reference sequence). V lost 1 base, J lost 5 bases, and 5 bases stayed unmatched. CDR3 length equals 16 residues. Here the CDR3 DNA reads TGTGCCAGCAGCTTGCAAGGACAGGGGGCCCATCAGCCCCAGCATTTT. Translated: CASSLQGQGAHQPQHF.

This chain connects TRBV6-5 to TRBJ2-7; 9 positions match TRBD1. Looked up from germline, CDR1 is MNHEY and CDR2 is SVGAGI. V dropped 6 bases and J dropped 1; count of bases not matched to a gene: 7. The CDR3 length is 15 residues. This CDR3 is CASRVPGQGSYEQYF. The CDR3, as DNA: TGTGCCAGCAGAGTACCGGGACAGGGATCCTACGAGCAGTACTTC.

The V call is TRBV7-2, the J call TRBJ2-3, with no clear D. V was shortened by 0 bases and J by 0 bases, with 13 bases between the two germline ends. The CDR3 contains 17 residues. Germline loops: CDR1 SGHTA, CDR2 FQGNSA. The CDR3 sequence is CASSLARGPTSTDTQYF. CDR3 in DNA: TGTGCCAGCAGCTTAGCGCGTGGGCCAACTAGCACAGATACGCAGTATTTT.

The chain recombines TRBV7-2 with TRBJ2-2; D not resolved. Trimming pared 3 bases from V and 3 bases from J, leaving 5 bases between. Germline V gene sequence: CDR1 SGHTA, CDR2 FQGNSA. This CDR3 is built from 13 residues. As DNA, the CDR3 is TGTGCCAGCAGCTTGGAGTACACCGGGGAGCTGTTTTTT. Translating it yields CASSLEYTGELFF.

This clone was counted a single time. In DNA form, the CDR3 reads TGTGCCGGGAAACAACAGGGCCTCTCTGGAAACACCATATATTTT. Translated, it gives CAGKQQGLSGNTIYF. V gene TRBV30 combines with J gene TRBJ1-3; D perhaps matches TRBD1 (6 bases). The CDR3 extends over 15 amino acids. The V gene lost 8 bases and the J gene lost 0 bases, with 17 bases spanning the gap. Germline V gene sequence: CDR1 GTSNPN, CDR2 SVGIG (reference sequence).

The V and J genes are TRBV30 and TRBJ2-3; D gene uncertain. Germline V gene sequence: CDR1 GTSNPN, CDR2 SVGIG (reference sequence). Trimming took 3 bases from V and 2 from J, leaving 6 bases between them. The CDR3 consists of 12 residues. CDR3 DNA sequence: TGTGCCTGGAGGGGCCTCACAGATACGCAGTATTTT. Protein product: CAWRGLTDTQYF.

This clone was detected a few times. This chain connects TRBV15 to TRBJ1-2; no clear D. Trimming pared 1 base from V and 3 bases from J, leaving 9 bases between. Germline assignment: CDR1 LNHNV and CDR2 YYDKDF (reference sequence). The CDR3 runs 14 residues. CDR3: CATSRAGRDYGYTF. The DNA for the CDR3 is TGTGCCACCAGCAGAGCGGGAAGGGACTATGGCTACACCTTC.

Points on this clone: The sample holds other DNA sequences that translate to the same CDR3. The J gene is TRBJ2-7, the V gene TRBV28, with TRBD2 identical over 11 bases. After removal of 6 bases from V and 6 bases from J, the junction contained 16 bases not matched to a gene. The CDR3 has 17 residues. Germline CDR1 and CDR2: MDHEN and SYDVKM. CDR3 in DNA: TGTGCCAGCAGGGGGGGGGCGTTGACTAGCGGGGTCCCCGAGCAGTACTTC. This gives the protein CASRGGALTSGVPEQYF.

The genes are TRBV5-1 and TRBJ1-2, with 12 bases identical to TRBD1. The CDR3 runs to 15 residues. The germline CDR1 and CDR2 sequences are SGHRS and YFSETQ. Trimming at V came to 4 bases and at J to 6 bases, leaving 7 bases not matched to a gene. As DNA, the CDR3 is TGCGCCAGCAGCGGGACAGGGGGCGAATACGATGGCTACACCTTC. Amino acid sequence: CASSGTGGEYDGYTF.

The V call is TRBV7-3, the J call TRBJ1-1; 8 bases agree with TRBD1. Germline CDR1 and CDR2: SGHTA and FQGTGA. The V segment lost 2 bases and the J segment 4 bases; nucleotides outside the gene matches: 6. The CDR3 length is 15 residues. The CDR3 reads CASSLETGVVTEAFF. DNA of the CDR3: TGTGCCAGCAGCTTAGAGACAGGGGTGGTCACTGAAGCTTTCTTT.

The genes are TRBV7-2 and TRBJ2-2; 8 bases are a match to TRBD2. Germline V CDR1 and CDR2: SGHTA, FQGNSA. The V gene end was trimmed by 5 bases and the J gene end by 1 base; junction bases not matched to a gene: 3. CDR3 length equals 15 residues. CDR3 sequence: CASSRGLVNTGELFF. In DNA, the CDR3 is TGTGCCAGCAGCCGGGGACTAGTGAACACCGGGGAGCTGTTTTTT.

V is TRBV19 and J is TRBJ1-5; TRBD1 matches 7 bases. Germline CDR1 reads LNHDA; CDR2 reads SQIVND (reference sequence). This CDR3 comprises 15 residues. J lost 3 bases, V lost 2 bases, and 4 bases had no gene match. DNA of the CDR3: TGTGCCAGTAGTATAAGGGACAGCTTCAATCAGCCCCAGCATTTT. Translation gives CASSIRDSFNQPQHF.

The V call is TRBV28, the J call TRBJ1-5; D gene unclear. V dropped 5 bases and J dropped 1 base, with 6 bases sitting between them. The CDR3 consists of 13 residues. The germline V gene encodes CDR1 MDHEN and CDR2 SYDVKM. The CDR3 DNA sequence: TGTGCCAGCAGTCTTTTAAGCAATCAGCCCCAGCATTTT. Translating gives CASSLLSNQPQHF. The full variable domain, with the rest looked up from reference TRBV28 and TRBJ1-5, is DVKVTQSSRYLVKRTGEKVFLECVQDMDHENMFWYRQDPGLGLRLIYFSYDVKMKEKGDIPEGYSVSREKKERFSLILESASTNQTSMYLCASSLLSNQPQHFGDGTRLSIL.

The chain employs TRBV28 and TRBJ1-2; perhaps TRBD1 as D (6 bases). The CDR3 runs to 14 residues. With 1 base removed from V and 5 bases from J, the gap between germline ends came to 11 bases. CDR1 MDHEN and CDR2 SYDVKM come from the germline V gene. CDR3 amino acids: CASSLSDRRYGYTF. In DNA, the CDR3 is TGTGCCAGCAGTTTATCGGACAGACGTTATGGCTACACCTTC.

The chain couples TRBV19 to TRBJ2-3; tentatively, D is TRBD1 (6 bases). CDR1 and CDR2 from the germline V gene are LNHDA and SQIVND (reference sequence). V lost 7 bases and J 0 bases, leaving 14 bases between the germline ends. The CDR3 runs 15 residues. The CDR3 DNA sequence: TGTGCCAGTAAAAGCATGGGGGCTAGCACAGATACGCAGTATTTT. Translation: CASKSMGASTDTQYF.

The rearrangement uses TRBV18 and TRBJ1-5; 11 bases are shared with TRBD1. The V and J ends lost 4 bases and 7 bases, in that order; junction bases with no gene match: 3. Germline V gene lookup returns CDR1 KGHSH and CDR2 LQKENI. This CDR3 region has 14 residues. This CDR3 is CASSQDRGQQPQHF. DNA for the CDR3: TGTGCCAGCTCACAGGACAGGGGGCAACAGCCCCAGCATTTT.

V and J are TRBV7-2 and TRBJ1-4; D might be TRBD1 (6 bases). Trimming took 0 bases from V and 11 from J, leaving 16 bases between them. The CDR3 consists of 15 residues. Looked up from germline, CDR1 is SGHTA and CDR2 is FQGNSA. CDR3 region: CASSLAGRGRDKLFF. The CDR3, as DNA: TGTGCCAGCAGCTTAGCGGGCAGGGGAAGGGATAAACTGTTTTTT.

The chain carries TRBV6-2 or TRBV6-3 and TRBJ1-2; TRBD1 matches 11 bases. The CDR3 is 13 residues long. With 5 bases clipped from V and 7 bases from J, the junction kept 3 bases outside the gene matches. The V gene's germline CDR1 is MNHEY and CDR2 SVGEGT. The CDR3 DNA is TGTGCCAGCAGTGGACAGGGGGCGTCTGGCTACACCTTC. The encoded protein is CASSGQGASGYTF.